This passage covers 28 T cell receptor beta chains from one sample sequenced in a study of shared clonotypes between healthy human individuals. Measured with immunoSEQ multiplex PCR; TCRdb has only the in-frame clones, and not every one. Of about 510,000 clones detected, roughly 95% appear once; the ten largest clones hold approximately 0.06%. The sequenced sample was naive CD4+ T cells sorted from blood. Noted subset: CD45RA+ positively selected. The receptors were sampled from a woman in her thirties in good health.

This sequence joins TRBV18 and TRBJ1-5; perhaps TRBD1 as D (6 bases). The CDR3 sequence is 14 residues long. CDR1 is KGHSH and CDR2 is LQKENI in the germline V gene. Trimming removed 3 bases at V and 5 bases at J, with 11 bases between. The CDR3 region has the DNA TGTGCCAGCTCACCTGAGGACAGACATCAGCCCCAGCATTTT. Its protein product is CASSPEDRHQPQHF.

The rearrangement links TRBV5-1 to TRBJ2-5; 13 positions match TRBD2. Judging by the DNA end, TRBJ2-7 fits better; the J call may be wrong. Germline V CDR1 and CDR2: SGHRS, YFSETQ. This CDR3 is built from 16 residues. The CDR3 DNA reads TGCGCCAGCGTTCCGGGACTAGCGGGGAGCTCCTACGAGCAGTACTTC. As protein: CASVPGLAGSSYEQYF.

In regard to this clone: One end of the junction does not line up with germline, which may come from a read error. The chain has TRBV10-2 and TRBJ1-2, with D perhaps TRBD1 (5 bases). Germline V CDR1 and CDR2: WSHSY, SAAADI. There are 11 residues in the CDR3. Written as DNA, the CDR3 is TGCGCCAGCAGTGAGGACAGATCCCAGGCCTTC. It is translated as CASSEDRSQAF.

The chain links TRBV11-2 to TRBJ1-2; 8 nucleotides align to TRBD1. This CDR3 has 14 residues. V was pared by 4 bases and J by 3 bases, with 4 bases of the junction left unmatched. Germline CDR1 SGHAT, CDR2 FQNNGV. CDR3 coding DNA: TGTGCCAGCAGCTGGCAGGGGGCGGACTATGGCTACACCTTC. This codes for CASSWQGADYGYTF.

This clone has only a few counts. The J gene is TRBJ1-1, the V gene TRBV7-9; 7 bases map to TRBD1. The trim removed 7 bases at V and 3 bases at J, leaving 5 bases unmatched. This CDR3 is built from 13 residues. In germline, CDR1 is SEHNR, CDR2 FQNEAQ (reference sequence). CDR3 loop: CASILTGDTEAFF. In DNA, the CDR3 is TGTGCCAGCATCCTAACAGGGGACACTGAAGCTTTCTTT.

This chain uses TRBV7-9 with TRBJ2-2; possibly TRBD2 for D (6 bases). The CDR3 totals 14 residues. V lost 5 bases and J lost 5, with 12 bases in between. Per the germline V gene, CDR1 is SEHNR and CDR2 is FQNEAQ (reference sequence). The CDR3 DNA sequence: TGTGCCAGCAGCCTAATCCGGGAGACCGGGGAGCTGTTTTTT. Translating it yields CASSLIRETGELFF.

V is TRBV18 and J is TRBJ2-7, with D possibly being TRBD1 or TRBD2 (5 bases each). Germline CDR1 is KGHSH and CDR2 is LQKENI. Trimming shortened V by 4 bases and J by 6 bases, and 13 bases separated the two germline ends. The CDR3 extends over 13 amino acids. The CDR3 loop is CASSRDLAGEQYF. The CDR3 nucleotides are TGTGCCAGCTCACGGGACCTCGCCGGCGAGCAGTACTTC.

CDR3 protein: CASSQVQVFVREPGGTDYGYTF. CDR3 DNA sequence: TGCGCCAGCAGCCAAGTCCAAGTTTTCGTTCGGGAACCGGGGGGAACAGACTATGGCTACACCTTC. The chain employs TRBV4-1 and TRBJ1-2; D possibly corresponds to TRBD1 (5 bases). This CDR3 is 22 amino acids long. Trimming took 1 base from V and 3 from J, leaving 33 bases between them. The germline V gene has CDR1 MGHRA and CDR2 YSYEKL.

The DNA for the CDR3 is TGCGCCAGCAGTTGTCCCGGGGAGCTGTTTTTT. This codes for CASSCPGELFF. The chain has TRBV5-1 and TRBJ2-2, with D unclear. V lost 5 bases and J lost 6, with 5 bases in between. Germline loops: CDR1 SGHRS, CDR2 YFSETQ. The CDR3 covers 11 residues. Supplemented by reference TRBV5-1 and TRBJ2-2, the full variable domain reads KAGVTQTPRYLIKTRGQQVTLSCSPISGHRSVSWYQQTPGQGLQFLFEYFSETQRNKGNFPGRFSGRQFSNSRSEMNVSTLELGDSALYLCASSCPGELFFGEGSRLTVL.

The rearrangement uses TRBV19 and TRBJ1-4, with a weak D call TRBD1 (6 bases). This CDR3 spans 14 amino acids. Between the trimmed V and J ends, which lost 6 bases and 6 bases, there was a span of 14 bases. The germline CDR1 and CDR2 sequences are LNHDA and SQIVND (reference sequence). The DNA of the CDR3 is TGTGCCAGTAGCCCTGACAGGTGGTATGAAAAACTGTTTTTT. Encoded protein: CASSPDRWYEKLFF.

This chain uses TRBV5-6 with TRBJ1-5; D unclear. This CDR3 comprises 14 residues. V was clipped by 0 bases and J by 2 bases, with 6 bases between them. Germline CDR1 is SGHDT and CDR2 is YYEEEE. The DNA of the CDR3 is TGTGCCAGCAGCTTGGCGCAGCGCAATCAGCCCCAGCATTTT. Translated, it gives CASSLAQRNQPQHF.

V and J are TRBV5-6 and TRBJ2-1, with D perhaps matching TRBD2 (5 bases). The germline gives CDR1 SGHDT, CDR2 YYEEEE. Trimming removed 0 bases at V and 5 bases at J, with 9 bases between. CDR3 length equals 14 residues. Here the CDR3 reads CASSLGLLNNEQFF. The CDR3 region has the DNA TGTGCCAGCAGCTTGGGACTACTCAACAATGAGCAGTTCTTC. Looking up the rest from reference TRBV5-6 and TRBJ2-1 gives the full variable domain: DAGVTQSPTHLIKTRGQQVTLRCSPKSGHDTVSWYQQALGQGPQFIFQYYEEEERQRGNFPDRFSGHQFPNYSSELNVNALLLGDSALYLCASSLGLLNNEQFFGPGTRLTVL.

The chain is built from TRBV7-9 and TRBJ2-2; 9 bases align to TRBD1. The CDR3 loop spans 15 amino acids. Germline CDR1 reads SEHNR; CDR2 reads FQNEAQ (reference sequence). The ends lost 5 bases at V and 3 bases at J; junction bases unmatched: 4. The CDR3 loop reads CASSRQGEDTGELFF. The CDR3 nucleotides read TGTGCCAGCAGCCGACAGGGGGAGGACACCGGGGAGCTGTTTTTT.

The V call is TRBV6-1, the J call TRBJ1-5, with a tentative D call TRBD1 (5 bases). CDR1 and CDR2 (germline): MNHNS, SASEGT. V was clipped by 0 bases and J by 9 bases, with 6 bases between them. The CDR3 length is 12 residues. The CDR3 DNA is TGTGCCAGCAGTGAAGCAGGGGTGCCCCAGCATTTT. Its protein is CASSEAGVPQHF.

V usage is TRBV10-1 and J usage is TRBJ1-3; TRBD1 agrees at 9 bases. Germline CDR1 WNHNN, CDR2 SYGVQD (reference sequence). CDR3 length: 16 residues. V was clipped by 1 base and J by 1 base; unmatched bases: 2. CDR3 loop: CASSEFGQGSGNTIYF. The CDR3 region has the DNA TGCGCCAGCAGTGAGTTTGGACAGGGGTCTGGAAACACCATATATTTT.

The rearrangement uses TRBV4-1 and TRBJ2-4; 14 positions match TRBD2. CDR1 is MGHRA and CDR2 is YSYEKL in the germline V gene. J lost 5 bases, V lost 5 bases, and 11 bases had no gene match. CDR3 length: 18 residues. CDR3 bases: TGCGCCAGCAGCTTTCGGACTAGCGGGAGGATTATTGAAAACATTCAGTACTTC. Translated, it gives CASSFRTSGRIIENIQYF.

The genes are TRBV27 and TRBJ1-5; maybe TRBD1 (6 bases). Germline lookup yields CDR1 MNHEY and CDR2 SMNVEV (reference sequence). This CDR3 spans 14 amino acids. V dropped 3 bases and J dropped 8 bases, with 14 bases sitting between them. The CDR3 DNA follows: TGTGCCAGCAGTTTGCACAGGGTGAGCGAGCCCCAGCATTTT. Protein: CASSLHRVSEPQHF.

The chain joins TRBV7-2 to TRBJ2-7; TRBD1 matches at 7 bases. With V trimmed by 5 bases and J by 0 bases, 4 bases remained unmatched. The CDR3 has 14 residues. CDR1 SGHTA and CDR2 FQGNSA come from the germline V gene. CDR3 loop: CASSKWDSSYEQYF. As DNA, the CDR3 is TGTGCCAGCAGCAAATGGGACAGCTCCTACGAGCAGTACTTC.

This clone was seen only once. The V and J genes are TRBV1 and TRBJ2-1; TRBD2 was called by the table and not checked on the DNA. TRBV1 is deemed a pseudogene. The CDR3 consists of 18 residues. The CDR3 DNA reads as TGCACCAGCAGCCGACAAACTAGCGGGAGTTGTCCCTACAATGAGCAGTTCTTC. Its protein is CTSSRQTSGSCPYNEQFF.

The CDR3 loop reads CATSTNGQGASYGYTF. DNA for the CDR3: TGTGCCACCTCAACAAATGGACAGGGAGCTTCATATGGCTACACCTTC. The rearrangement joins TRBV2 to TRBJ1-2, with 8 bases that match TRBD1. CDR3 length equals 16 residues. Trimming at V came to 10 bases and at J to 5 bases, leaving 18 bases not matched to a gene. Per germline, CDR1 SNHLY and CDR2 FYNNEI. The variable domain in full, completed from reference TRBV2 and TRBJ1-2, reads EPEVTQTPSHQVTQMGQEVILRCVPISNHLYFYWYRQILGQKVEFLVSFYNNEISEKSEIFDDQFSVERPDGSNFTLKIRSTKLEDSAMYFCATSTNGQGASYGYTFGSGTRLTVV.

The chain employs TRBV5-8 and TRBJ2-5; D unclear. V was pared by 4 bases and J by 5 bases, with 12 bases between. CDR1 and CDR2 from the germline V gene are SGHTS and YDEGEE. The CDR3 is 13 residues long. Here the CDR3 DNA reads TGTGCCAGCAGCCCCCCCGGGCTGGAGACCCAGTACTTC. Encoded protein: CASSPPGLETQYF.

The chain combines TRBV7-9 with TRBJ1-6; no reliable D call. The CDR3 spans 11 residues. Germline lookup yields CDR1 SEHNR and CDR2 FQNEAQ (reference sequence). V was pared by 1 base and J by 12 bases, with 4 bases between. In nucleotides, the CDR3 is TGTGCCAGCAGCTTAGTTGGACCCCTCCACTTT. Amino acids: CASSLVGPLHF.

The gene calls are TRBV28 and TRBJ2-7, with TRBD1 identical over 8 bases. The V segment lost 5 bases and the J segment 0 bases; nucleotides outside the gene matches: 6. This CDR3 has 15 amino acids. Germline CDR1 and CDR2: MDHEN and SYDVKM. The CDR3 region has the DNA TGTGCCAGCAGTCCCACAGGGGGTATCTCCTACGAGCAGTACTTC. It codes for CASSPTGGISYEQYF.

As for this clone: Other nucleotide sequences from this sample produce the same CDR3. The J gene is TRBJ2-5, the V gene TRBV18, with TRBD1 identical over 9 bases. This CDR3 is built from 14 residues. V trimming: 3 bases; J trimming: 5 bases; junction bases outside the gene matches: 4. Germline CDR1 and CDR2: KGHSH and LQKENI. The CDR3 bases are TGTGCCAGCTCACCCGGGACAGGGCAGGAGACCCAGTACTTC. As protein: CASSPGTGQETQYF.

The V gene is TRBV6-6, the J gene TRBJ1-3, with D maybe TRBD1 (6 bases). The V gene lost 0 bases and the J gene lost 0 bases, with 9 bases spanning the gap. From germline, CDR1 is MNHNY and CDR2 SVGAGI (reference sequence). The CDR3 extends over 16 amino acids. This CDR3 is CASSYSQGSSGNTIYF. The CDR3 region has the DNA TGTGCCAGCAGTTACTCACAGGGCTCCTCTGGAAACACCATATATTTT.

The chain employs TRBV6-5 and TRBJ2-7, with 13 bases matching TRBD2. This CDR3 is built from 15 residues. The germline gives CDR1 MNHEY, CDR2 SVGAGI. V lost 6 bases to trimming and J lost 4 bases; unmatched junction nucleotides: 6. The CDR3 loop is CASRFGTSGMYEQYF. DNA of the CDR3: TGTGCCAGCAGGTTCGGGACTAGCGGGATGTACGAGCAGTACTTC.

This chain connects TRBV28 to TRBJ2-1; D gene ambiguous. The germline V gene encodes CDR1 MDHEN and CDR2 SYDVKM. Trimming removed 6 bases at V and 5 bases at J, with 2 bases between. The CDR3 covers 10 residues. The CDR3 here is CASSHNEQFF. The CDR3 DNA reads as TGTGCCAGCAGCCACAATGAGCAGTTCTTC.

The chain uses TRBV6-5 and TRBJ2-1; no clear D. V dropped 6 bases and J dropped 0 bases, with 12 bases sitting between them. Germline V CDR1 and CDR2: MNHEY, SVGAGI. The CDR3 length is 15 residues. CDR3 DNA sequence: TGTGCCAGCAGGATCCGCCAAAGCTCCTACAATGAGCAGTTCTTC. Translation: CASRIRQSSYNEQFF.